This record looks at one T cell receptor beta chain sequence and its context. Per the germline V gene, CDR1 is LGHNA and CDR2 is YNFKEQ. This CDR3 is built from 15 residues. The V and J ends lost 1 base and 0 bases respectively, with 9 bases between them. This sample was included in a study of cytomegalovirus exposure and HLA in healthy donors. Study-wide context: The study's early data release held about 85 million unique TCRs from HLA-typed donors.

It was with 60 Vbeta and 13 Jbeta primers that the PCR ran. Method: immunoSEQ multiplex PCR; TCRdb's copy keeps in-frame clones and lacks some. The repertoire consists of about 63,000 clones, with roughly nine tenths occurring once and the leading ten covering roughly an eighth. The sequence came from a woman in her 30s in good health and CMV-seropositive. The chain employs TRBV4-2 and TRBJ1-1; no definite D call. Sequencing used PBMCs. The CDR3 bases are TGTGCCAGCAGCCAAGTCGCAGCGATGAACACTGAAGCTTTCTTT. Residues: CASSQVAAMNTEAFF.